A selection of T cell receptor beta chains follows, all from one sample in a study of shared clonotypes between healthy human individuals. Sequenced by immunoSEQ multiplex PCR; TCRdb stores in-frame clones only, minus some. The repertoire has about 1 million clones, around 82% of them found once; the top ten carry approximately 0.5%. Material: memory CD4+ T cells from PBMCs. The receptors derive from a man aged 18 to 35 in good health. Some clones in this sample may be carry-over from other donors' samples. Each CDR3 is given with its conserved first and last residue. The order of the fields is V gene, clone size, J gene, D gene, CDR3 DNA, CDR3 protein. A D gene is named only where the DNA matches it firmly. For some rows the clone size is stated as once, few or many, or as a class when expanded; others skip it.

TRBV12-5,.,TRBJ2-2,TRBD2,TGTGCTAGTGGTTTGGTAACTAGCGGCATAGGGGAGCTGTTTTTT,CASGLVTSGIGELFF
TRBV5-1,.,TRBJ1-3,TRBD1,TGCGCCAGCAGCTCCGGGACAGGTGGAAACACCATATATTTT,CASSSGTGGNTIYF
TRBV30,.,TRBJ2-3,.,TGTGCCTGGACTTTACGGGGCACAGATACGCAGTATTTT,CAWTLRGTDTQYF
TRBV19,.,TRBJ1-4,.,TGTGCCAGTAGTAGGAGGGAAAAACTGTTTTTT,CASSRREKLFF
TRBV6-1,many,TRBJ1-1,TRBD1,TGTGCCAGCAGGAGGTCCGGGACAGAGAACACTGAAGCTTTCTTT,CASRRSGTENTEAFF
TRBV5-1,.,TRBJ1-5,TRBD1,TGCGCCAGCAGCCCCATGGGGGGACAGGGCGGCAATCAGCCCCAGCATTTT,CASSPMGGQGGNQPQHF
TRBV28,.,TRBJ1-2,TRBD1,TGTGCCAGCAGTTTACCGGGACAGGGCCTCTATGGCTACACCTTC,CASSLPGQGLYGYTF
TRBV6-1,.,TRBJ2-2,.,TGTGCCAGCAGCAAGCAAGTATCCACCGGGGAGCTGTTTTTT,CASSKQVSTGELFF
TRBV6-5,.,TRBJ1-2,TRBD1,TGTGCCAGCAGGACAGGGCGAGACTATGGCTACACCTTC,CASRTGRDYGYTF
TRBV30,.,TRBJ2-3,TRBD2,TGTGCCTGGAGTCAACCGGGACTAGCGTCCACAGATACGCAGTATTTT,CAWSQPGLASTDTQYF
TRBV6-5,.,TRBJ2-3,.,TGTGCCAGCAACCGGCGGGGAAGAGATACGCAGTATTTT,CASNRRGRDTQYF
TRBV19,few,TRBJ2-3,TRBD2,TGTGCCAGTAGTATCGGCGGGAGGGCGGTAGATACGCAGTATTTT,CASSIGGRAVDTQYF
TRBV2,.,TRBJ1-1,TRBD1,TGTGCCAGCAGACAGGGGGCGGAAGCTTTCTTT,CASRQGAEAFF
TRBV28,once,TRBJ1-5,.,TGTGCCAGCAGGTCCGAGGGACGGCTAAATCAGCCCCAGCATTTT,CASRSEGRLNQPQHF
TRBV7-2,few,TRBJ1-2,.,TGTGCCAGCAGCTTACCTGGGGCAGGGAAAATGGGCGGCTACACCTTC,CASSLPGAGKMGGYTF
TRBV29-1,.,TRBJ2-7,TRBD1,TGCAGCGCCCTGAGGGGGACAGCCTTAGACGAGCAGTACTTC,CSALRGTALDEQYF
TRBV28,.,TRBJ2-6,.,TGTGCCAGCAGTAGGACCGGGGCCAACGTCCTGACTTTC,CASSRTGANVLTF
TRBV5-4,.,TRBJ2-1,TRBD2,TGTGCCAGCAGCTTGGGCGGGAGAGACAATGAGCAGTTCTTC,CASSLGGRDNEQFF
TRBV5-4,.,TRBJ1-4,TRBD1,TGTGCCAGCAGCTTGGGACAGGGGAATACTGAAAAACTGTTTTTT,CASSLGQGNTEKLFF
TRBV6-6,many,TRBJ2-1,TRBD2,TGTGCCAGTAAAATCAGGGAGGGCCGGGAGCAGTTCTTC,CASKIREGREQFF
TRBV7-2,once,TRBJ2-1,.,TGTGCCAGCAGCTCAAGTAGGGGAGCCTACAATGAGCAGTTCTTC,CASSSSRGAYNEQFF
TRBV2,.,TRBJ2-7,TRBD1,TGTGCCAGCACCGAACAGGGGGCGCGTTACGAGCAGTACTTC,CASTEQGARYEQYF
TRBV7-2,.,TRBJ1-2,.,TGTGCCAGCAGCTCCACAACACTCCCCCCGTATGGCTACACCTTC,CASSSTTLPPYGYTF
TRBV29-1,.,TRBJ2-7,.,TGCAGCGTTGACGGGTTGGGCTACGAGCAGTACTTC,CSVDGLGYEQYF
TRBV7-9,.,TRBJ2-6,.,TGTGCCAGCAGCTTAGCGGCTATCTCTGGGGCCAACGTCCTGACTTTC,CASSLAAISGANVLTF
TRBV7-8,.,TRBJ2-1,.,TGTGCCAGCAGCTTAGCGCAGGCTAGCAGGGCTTTTCGATACAATGAGCAGTTCTTC,CASSLAQASRAFRYNEQFF
TRBV28,.,TRBJ2-3,TRBD2,TGTGCCAGCAGTTCTGGACTAGCGGGCACAGATACGCAGTATTTT,CASSSGLAGTDTQYF
TRBV7-2,.,TRBJ1-2,.,TGTGCCAGCAGCTTATTCCCCTCCCCCTACACCTTC,CASSLFPSPYTF
TRBV6-5,.,TRBJ1-5,TRBD1,TGTGCCAGCAGGAGGGACAGGGGCAATCAGCCCCAGCATTTT,CASRRDRGNQPQHF
TRBV10-3,few,TRBJ2-5,TRBD1,TGTGCCATCAGTGCACCCCCGGACAGGGCAGGAGAGACCCAGTACTTC,CAISAPPDRAGETQYF
TRBV11-2,.,TRBJ2-3,.,TGTGCCAGCAGCTTAGATTCCCGGCCACTCACAGATACGCAGTATTTT,CASSLDSRPLTDTQYF
TRBV7-9,.,TRBJ2-3,.,TGTGCCAGCAGCTTACTCACGGGAGATACGCAGTATTTT,CASSLLTGDTQYF
TRBV11-2,.,TRBJ2-5,TRBD1,TGTGCCAGCAGCTTATTAGGGACAGGCCAAGAGACCCAGTACTTC,CASSLLGTGQETQYF
TRBV6-1,.,TRBJ2-7,.,TGTGCCAGCTATGGAATGCTTAGCTCCTACGAGCAGTACTTC,CASYGMLSSYEQYF
TRBV19,.,TRBJ1-2,TRBD1,TGTGCCAGTAGTATAGCAGGGGGCGATGGCTACACCTTC,CASSIAGGDGYTF
TRBV7-2,.,TRBJ2-1,.,TGTGCCAGCAGCTTCCAAAGCTCCTACAATGAGCAGTTCTTC,CASSFQSSYNEQFF
TRBV28,.,TRBJ2-4,.,TGTGCCAGCAGTCCCCGGACGGGTATTCAGTACTTC,CASSPRTGIQYF
TRBV2,.,TRBJ1-1,.,TGTGCCAGCAGTGACGGACAGTTGAACACTGAAGCTTTCTTT,CASSDGQLNTEAFF
TRBV28,.,TRBJ2-4,.,TGTGCCAGCAGCCGAATGACGGAAGCCAAAAACATTCAGTACTTC,CASSRMTEAKNIQYF
TRBV2,few,TRBJ1-1,.,TGTGCCAGCAAACAGTCCCACTTTACTGAAGCTTTCTTT,CASKQSHFTEAFF